What follows are 8 T cell receptor beta chains derived from one specimen sequenced in a study of T cell changes during pregnancy in multiple sclerosis. Sequenced by immunoSEQ multiplex PCR; TCRdb stores in-frame clones only, minus some. The sample carries roughly 64,000 clones, roughly 92% recorded once. Specimen: peripheral blood, collected in the second trimester of pregnancy. The receptor source for this set is a female donor with multiple sclerosis, enrolled in a pregnancy study.

The chain combines TRBV27 with TRBJ2-5; D is perhaps TRBD2 (6 bases). V lost 3 bases and J lost 5, with 13 bases in between. The CDR3 runs 14 residues. Germline lookup yields CDR1 MNHEY and CDR2 SMNVEV (reference sequence). The CDR3 is CASSFAGSRETQYF. The CDR3 nucleotides read TGTGCCAGCAGTTTTGCGGGATCAAGGGAGACCCAGTACTTC.

The chain employs TRBV5-1 and TRBJ2-3; D gene uncertain. The germline CDR1 and CDR2 sequences are SGHRS and YFSETQ. Between the trimmed V and J ends, which lost 1 base and 0 bases, there was a span of 15 bases. This CDR3 contains 17 residues. The CDR3 DNA reads as TGCGCCAGCAGCTTGACCCTCCTCGCGGATAGCACAGATACGCAGTATTTT. Translation: CASSLTLLADSTDTQYF.

The rearrangement links TRBV5-8 to TRBJ1-4, with D possibly being TRBD1 (6 bases). V shed 3 bases and J shed 0 bases, with 12 bases lying between them. CDR3 length: 16 amino acids. Germline V gene data show CDR1 as SGHTS and CDR2 as YDEGEE. The CDR3 nucleotides are TGTGCCAGCAGCTCCTGGACAGCCGCAACTAATGAAAAACTGTTTTTT. It specifies CASSSWTAATNEKLFF.

This clone was counted a single time. V and J are TRBV7-8 and TRBJ2-7; TRBD2 agrees at 14 bases. The CDR3 has 19 amino acids. With V trimmed by 4 bases and J by 1 base, 12 bases remained unmatched. Germline values: CDR1 SGHVS, CDR2 FQNEAQ. The CDR3 region is CASSWRLAGGPTRSYEQYF. The CDR3 DNA is TGTGCCAGCAGCTGGCGACTAGCGGGAGGGCCTACAAGGTCCTACGAGCAGTACTTC. The full variable domain, in which reference TRBV7-8 and TRBJ2-7 provide the parts outside the CDR3, is GAGVSQSPRYKVAKRGQDVALRCDPISGHVSLFWYQQALGQGPEFLTYFQNEAQLDKSGLPSDRFFAERPEGSVSTLKIQRTQQEDSAVYLCASSWRLAGGPTRSYEQYFGPGTRLTVT.

This rearrangement joins TRBV5-1 to TRBJ2-7, with D possibly matching TRBD1 (6 bases). The germline V and J ends were trimmed by 4 bases and 2 bases, with 19 bases remaining between them. The CDR3 extends over 16 amino acids. Germline CDR1 and CDR2: SGHRS and YFSETQ. This CDR3 reads CASSEEQGSRTYEQYF. The CDR3 DNA is TGCGCCAGCAGCGAGGAACAGGGATCCCGCACCTACGAGCAGTACTTC.

CDR3 residues: CASSELAGGPNEQFF. The CDR3 coding sequence is TGTGCCAGCAGTGAACTAGCGGGAGGGCCCAATGAGCAGTTCTTC. This chain connects TRBV6-1 to TRBJ2-1; TRBD2 aligns across 12 bases. Germline lookup yields CDR1 MNHNS and CDR2 SASEGT. CDR3 size: 15 residues. The V and J ends lost 2 bases and 6 bases, in that order; junction bases with no gene match: 2.

CDR3 loop: CASTTSGSTDTQYF. The CDR3 nucleotides read TGTGCCAGCACCACTAGCGGGAGTACAGATACGCAGTATTTT. The chain is built from TRBV5-5 and TRBJ2-3; 11 positions match TRBD2. CDR1 is SGHKS and CDR2 is YYEKEE in the germline V gene (reference sequence). This CDR3 is built from 14 residues. V lost 6 bases to trimming and J lost 3 bases; unmatched junction nucleotides: 3.

This chain joins TRBV19 and TRBJ1-4; 8 nucleotides agree with TRBD1. V dropped 3 bases and J dropped 3; count of bases not matched to a gene: 6. Germline V gene lookup returns CDR1 LNHDA and CDR2 SQIVND (reference sequence). The CDR3 is 16 amino acids. The CDR3 sequence is CASSMGGQAANEKLFF. CDR3 bases: TGTGCCAGTAGTATGGGGGGACAGGCGGCTAATGAAAAACTGTTTTTT.